The rows below give T cell receptor beta chains drawn from one sample of a study of T cell responses to AZD1222 COVID-19 vaccine. Clones were sequenced by immunoSEQ multiplex PCR, and TCRdb holds only the in-frame ones, with some missing. Among some 97,000 clones listed, around nine tenths were seen once. Sequenced material: peripheral blood, taken on day 0 of AZD1222 vaccination. The receptor set was obtained from an adult in good health. Each CDR3 is given with its conserved first and last residue.

j_gene	v_gene	CDR3aa
TRBJ1-2	TRBV5-5	CASSSGQGMHGYTF
TRBJ1-1	TRBV7-3	CASSTQQGTEAFF
TRBJ2-5	TRBV7-8	CASNYQGLKETQYF
TRBJ2-7	TRBV2	CASSEVRGMGEQYF
TRBJ2-5	TRBV5-5	CASSLVGGETQYF
TRBJ2-1	TRBV12-3/TRBV12-4	CASSTYRELFF
TRBJ2-7	TRBV7-3	CASSFGSGPDYEQYF
TRBJ1-2	TRBV2	CASSDRRADYYGYTF
TRBJ2-1	TRBV7-8	CASSSADRGEFNEQFF
TRBJ2-1	TRBV5-4	CASSLSSGGGVNEQFF